This TCR beta chain came from a study of T-cell reconstitution after alpha-beta-depleted transplantation in children. A library of TCRbeta sequences, prepared with unique molecular identifiers, was generated. Each CDR3 protein gets one entry after TCRdb re-called the PCR reads with MiXCR. The sample has about 350,000 distinct CDR3 sequences, roughly 16% seen once. The study, taken as a whole, reports: Fresh T-cell production supplied most of the T-cell counts and diversity seen one year after transplant. As was reported, about two months after transplant, alpha-beta T cells came from several hundred expanded graft clones.

With 4 bases clipped from V and 2 bases from J, the junction kept 6 bases outside the gene matches. The CDR3 totals 16 residues. Germline values: CDR1 MGHRA, CDR2 YSYEKL. About this clonotype: Its specificity is unknown.

The chain employs TRBV4-1 and TRBJ2-7; 12 bases are a match to TRBD1. The TCR sequence derives from a male patient between 2 and 10 years old who had a stem cell transplant for acute lymphoblastic leukemia, so the T cells may come from the graft donor. This specimen was PBMCs, mostly from graft donor cells, taken 360 days after TCRalphabeta/CD19-depleted stem cell transplant. The CDR3 is CASSLTGTGGTYEQYF. CDR3 bases: TGCGCCAGCAGCCTTACCGGGACAGGGGGCACCTACGAGCAGTACTTC.